The rows below give T cell receptor beta chains drawn from one sample of a study of CD8 T cells in Susac syndrome. Each CDR3 protein is one row after TCRdb ran MiXCR on the immunoSEQ multiplex PCR reads. The data hold about 120,000 distinct CDR3 sequences, with roughly 94% observed a single time. The sample comprised CD8+ T cells from PBMCs. The receptors originated from a human donor with Susac syndrome. Both conserved end residues are part of each CDR3. A D gene is named only where the DNA matches it firmly. Size is stated for part of the rows, as once, few or many counts, or as a class when the clone is expanded.

TRBD2	TRBV5-6	.	TRBJ2-3	CASSLAGLAGLTDTQYF	TGTGCCAGCAGCTTGGCAGGACTAGCGGGGCTCACAGATACGCAGTATTTT
.	TRBV30	.	TRBJ1-1	CAWSSGNTEAFF	TGTGCCTGGAGTTCGGGGAACACTGAAGCTTTCTTT
.	TRBV18	.	TRBJ1-1	CASSPGVNTEAFF	TGTGCCAGCTCACCGGGGGTGAACACTGAAGCTTTCTTT
.	TRBV29-1	once	TRBJ2-7	CSVETGNEQYF	TGCAGCGTTGAAACCGGGAACGAGCAGTACTTC
TRBD1	TRBV9	.	TRBJ1-3	CASSSSGGPPPAGNTIYF	TGTGCCAGCAGCTCCTCAGGGGGGCCCCCTCCTGCCGGAAACACCATATATTTT
TRBD1	TRBV5-4	.	TRBJ2-1	CASSSRDRGYNEQFF	TGTGCCAGCAGCTCCCGGGACAGGGGCTACAATGAGCAGTTCTTC
TRBD2	TRBV13	.	TRBJ2-1	CASNPSIAGGPNEQFF	TGTGCCAGCAACCCTTCCATAGCGGGGGGGCCCAATGAGCAGTTCTTC
TRBD2	TRBV2	.	TRBJ2-3	CASSEFGGGNTDTQYF	TGTGCCAGCAGTGAATTCGGGGGGGGTAACACAGATACGCAGTATTTT
TRBD2	TRBV29-1	.	TRBJ2-7	CSVEQDGGGGEQYF	TGCAGCGTTGAACAGGATGGGGGCGGGGGGGAGCAGTACTTC
TRBD1	TRBV2	.	TRBJ2-7	CASNRQGGYEQYF	TGTGCCAGCAATCGACAGGGGGGCTACGAGCAGTACTTC
.	TRBV5-6	.	TRBJ1-4	CASSLAGSRRTNEKLFF	TGTGCCAGCAGCTTGGCCGGCAGCCGAAGAACTAATGAAAAACTGTTTTTT
TRBD1	TRBV6-5	.	TRBJ1-2	CASSYGTGLYGYTF	TGTGCCAGCAGTTACGGGACAGGACTCTATGGCTACACCTTC
.	TRBV4-2	.	TRBJ2-1	CASSQEGQYNEQFF	TGTGCCAGCAGCCAGGAGGGACAGTACAATGAGCAGTTCTTC
.	TRBV18	.	TRBJ2-1	CASLTKQGDNEQFF	TGTGCCAGCCTAACCAAACAGGGTGACAATGAGCAGTTCTTC
.	TRBV29-1	.	TRBJ1-2	CSVDMGQGYGYTF	TGCAGCGTTGACATGGGGCAGGGCTATGGCTACACCTTC
.	TRBV15	.	TRBJ2-7	CATIFETSYEQYF	TGTGCCACCATTTTTGAGACCTCCTACGAGCAGTACTTC
.	TRBV2	.	TRBJ2-3	CASRTLDMDTQYF	TGTGCCAGCAGGACCCTCGACATGGATACGCAGTATTTT
.	TRBV29-1	.	TRBJ1-2	CSVPGYTF	TGCAGCGTTCCTGGCTACACCTTC
.	TRBV12-3/TRBV12-4	.	TRBJ2-6	CASGTPGANVLTF	TGTGCCAGTGGGACCCCTGGGGCCAACGTCCTGACTTTC
TRBD1	TRBV5-4	few	TRBJ2-7	CASSSGQGYEQYF	TGTGCCAGCAGCTCAGGACAGGGCTACGAGCAGTACTTC
.	TRBV6-5	.	TRBJ1-1	CASMVGGTEAFF	TGTGCCAGCATGGTGGGGGGCACTGAAGCTTTCTTT
TRBD1	TRBV20-1	.	TRBJ1-6	CSASWTGTNSPLHF	TGCAGTGCTAGTTGGACAGGGACTAATTCACCCCTCCACTTT
TRBD1	TRBV6-6	.	TRBJ1-1	CASSYSTGINTEAFF	TGTGCCAGCAGTTACTCGACAGGGATTAACACTGAAGCTTTCTTT
.	TRBV7-7	.	TRBJ2-7	CASHHEQYF	TGTGCCAGCCACCACGAGCAGTACTTC
.	TRBV4-1	once	TRBJ2-5	CASSLRLEQTQYF	TGCGCCAGCAGCCTCCGACTAGAACAGACCCAGTACTTC
.	TRBV27	.	TRBJ2-5	CASSLGPGAETQYF	TGTGCCAGCAGTTTAGGGCCAGGGGCTGAGACCCAGTACTTC
TRBD2	TRBV12-3/TRBV12-4	.	TRBJ2-7	CASSLDRLAGLYEQYF	TGTGCCAGCAGTTTAGACAGACTAGCGGGGCTCTACGAGCAGTACTTC
.	TRBV20-1	.	TRBJ2-7	CSAEGQSSSYEQYF	TGCAGTGCGGAGGGACAGTCCAGCTCCTACGAGCAGTACTTC
.	TRBV29-1	.	TRBJ1-2	CSVDPGTGLSGYTF	TGCAGCGTTGACCCCGGAACAGGGTTAAGTGGCTACACCTTC
TRBD2	TRBV20-1	.	TRBJ2-1	CSAKVGLADYNEQFF	TGCAGTGCTAAGGTGGGACTAGCGGACTACAATGAGCAGTTCTTC
TRBD1	TRBV4-3	once	TRBJ1-1	CASSQGQTGGTEAFF	TGCGCCAGCAGCCAAGGACAGACAGGGGGGACTGAAGCTTTCTTT
.	TRBV30	.	TRBJ1-2	CAWSVPGIHGYTF	TGTGCCTGGAGTGTACCTGGGATCCATGGCTACACCTTC
TRBD1	TRBV29-1	.	TRBJ1-1	CSAGQMNTEAFF	TGCAGCGCGGGACAGATGAACACTGAAGCTTTCTTT
TRBD1	TRBV25-1	once	TRBJ2-7	CASSGGTGYSYEQYF	TGTGCCAGCAGTGGGGGGACAGGATACTCCTACGAGCAGTACTTC
TRBD2	TRBV5-4	.	TRBJ2-7	CASSLGAGALREQYF	TGTGCCAGCAGCTTGGGAGCGGGGGCCCTAAGGGAGCAGTACTTC
.	TRBV29-1	.	TRBJ1-2	CSVEGEWGYTF	TGCAGCGTTGAAGGGGAGTGGGGCTACACCTTC
.	TRBV5-6	once	TRBJ1-2	CASSLGDRSTNYGYTF	TGTGCCAGCAGCTTGGGTGACCGATCTACTAACTATGGCTACACCTTC
TRBD2	TRBV29-1	.	TRBJ2-1	CSVLPSSGGGNEQFF	TGCAGCGTTCTTCCATCTAGCGGGGGGGGAAATGAGCAGTTCTTC
.	TRBV29-1	.	TRBJ1-2	CSINGYTF	TGCAGCATAAATGGCTACACCTTC
.	TRBV4-3	once	TRBJ1-2	CASSQQTDVNYGYTF	TGCGCCAGCAGCCAACAGACGGACGTTAACTATGGCTACACCTTC
.	TRBV20-1	.	TRBJ2-1	CSARDPSWNEQFF	TGCAGTGCTAGAGATCCTAGCTGGAATGAGCAGTTCTTC
.	TRBV12-3/TRBV12-4	.	TRBJ2-1	CASSPSTGARNEQFF	TGTGCCAGCAGTCCCTCGACGGGGGCGAGGAATGAGCAGTTCTTC
.	TRBV4-3	.	TRBJ2-5	CASSPGPWETQYF	TGCGCCAGCAGCCCAGGGCCTTGGGAGACCCAGTACTTC
.	TRBV12-3/TRBV12-4	.	TRBJ2-2	CASGTGELFF	TGTGCCAGCGGCACCGGGGAGCTGTTTTTT
TRBD1	TRBV5-1	.	TRBJ2-2	CASAGGAVGELFF	TGCGCCAGCGCAGGGGGCGCGGTCGGGGAGCTGTTTTTT
TRBD1	TRBV29-1	.	TRBJ2-7	CSVETTGDEQYF	TGCAGCGTTGAAACCACAGGGGACGAGCAGTACTTC
.	TRBV9	.	TRBJ2-7	CASSVSPGSSYEQYF	TGTGCCAGCAGCGTGTCGCCAGGTAGTTCCTACGAGCAGTACTTC